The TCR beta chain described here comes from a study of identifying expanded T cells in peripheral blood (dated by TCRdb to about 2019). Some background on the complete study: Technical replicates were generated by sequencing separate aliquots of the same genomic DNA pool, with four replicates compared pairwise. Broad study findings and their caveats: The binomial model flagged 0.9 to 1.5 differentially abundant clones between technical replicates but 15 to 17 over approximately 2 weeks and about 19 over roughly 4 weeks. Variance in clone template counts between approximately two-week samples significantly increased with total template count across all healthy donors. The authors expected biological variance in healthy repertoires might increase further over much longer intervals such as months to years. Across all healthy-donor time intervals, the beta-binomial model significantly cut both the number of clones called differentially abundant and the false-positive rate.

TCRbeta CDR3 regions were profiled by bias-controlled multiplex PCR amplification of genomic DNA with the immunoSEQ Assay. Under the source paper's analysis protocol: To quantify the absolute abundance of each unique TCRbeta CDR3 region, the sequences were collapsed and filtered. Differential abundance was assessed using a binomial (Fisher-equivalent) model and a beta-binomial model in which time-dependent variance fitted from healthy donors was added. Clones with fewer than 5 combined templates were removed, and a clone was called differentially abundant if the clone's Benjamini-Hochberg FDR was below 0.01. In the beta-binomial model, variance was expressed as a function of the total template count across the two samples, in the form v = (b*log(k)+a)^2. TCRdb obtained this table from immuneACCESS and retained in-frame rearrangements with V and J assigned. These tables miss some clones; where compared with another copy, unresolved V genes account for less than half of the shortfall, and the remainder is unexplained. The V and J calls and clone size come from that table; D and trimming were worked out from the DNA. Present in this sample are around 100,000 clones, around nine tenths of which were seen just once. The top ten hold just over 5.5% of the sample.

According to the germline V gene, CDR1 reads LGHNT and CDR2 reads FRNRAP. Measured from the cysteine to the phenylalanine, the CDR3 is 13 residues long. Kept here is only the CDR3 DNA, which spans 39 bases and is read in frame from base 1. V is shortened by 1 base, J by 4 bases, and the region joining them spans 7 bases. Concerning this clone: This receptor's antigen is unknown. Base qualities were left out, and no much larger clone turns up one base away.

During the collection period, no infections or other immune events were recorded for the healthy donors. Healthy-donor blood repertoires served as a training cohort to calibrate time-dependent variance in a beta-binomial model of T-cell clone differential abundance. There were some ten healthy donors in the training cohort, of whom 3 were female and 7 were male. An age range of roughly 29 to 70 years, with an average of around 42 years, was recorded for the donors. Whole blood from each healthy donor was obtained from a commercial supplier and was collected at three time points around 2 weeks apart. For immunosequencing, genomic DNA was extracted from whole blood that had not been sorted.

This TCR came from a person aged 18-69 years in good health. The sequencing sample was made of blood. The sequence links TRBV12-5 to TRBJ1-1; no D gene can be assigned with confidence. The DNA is TGTGCTAGTGGTTTGGGAGGACCCACTGAAGCTTTCTTT. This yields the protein CASGLGGPTEAFF.